The entry below gives a single TCR beta chain sequence along with its context. Trimming took 9 bases from V and 9 from J, leaving 13 bases between them. Germline V CDR1 and CDR2: MNHEY, SVGAGI. The CDR3 runs to 11 residues. Random hexamers were used to reverse transcribe an amount of 0.5 to 1 ug RNA. TCRdb re-analysed the immunoSEQ multiplex PCR reads in MiXCR, keeping a single row per CDR3 protein. The sample includes 100,000 to 150,000 distinct CDR3 sequences, over 90% of them seen just once. This entry comes from a study of CD8 T cells in Susac syndrome. The chain links TRBV6-5 to TRBJ2-3; D remains unclear. The specimen was CD4+ T cells from PBMCs. The TCR sequence derives from a human donor in good health. In DNA form, the CDR3 reads TGTGCCAGTTTTGACGGTCCAACGCAGTATTTT. It is translated as CASFDGPTQYF.